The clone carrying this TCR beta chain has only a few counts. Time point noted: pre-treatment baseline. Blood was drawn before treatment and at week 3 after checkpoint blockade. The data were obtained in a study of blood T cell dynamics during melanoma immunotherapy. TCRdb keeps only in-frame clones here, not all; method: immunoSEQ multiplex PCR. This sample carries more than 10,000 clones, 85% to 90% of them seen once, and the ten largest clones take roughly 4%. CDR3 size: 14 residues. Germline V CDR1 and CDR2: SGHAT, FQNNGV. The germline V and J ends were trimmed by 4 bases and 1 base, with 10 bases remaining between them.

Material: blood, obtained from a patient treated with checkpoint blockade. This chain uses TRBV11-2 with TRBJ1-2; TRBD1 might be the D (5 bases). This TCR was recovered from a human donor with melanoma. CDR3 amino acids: CASSSLGGNYGYTF. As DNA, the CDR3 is TGTGCCAGCAGCTCTCTCGGGGGTAACTATGGCTACACCTTC.